Below, one TCR beta chain is given with its context. The sample is drawn from a study of blood T cell repertoires in COVID-19. In the study overall: Both acute and convalescent COVID-19 samples were obtained from the United States, Italy and Spain. The analysed material was cDNA or gDNA that came from T cells, B-cell-depleted T cells, or PBMCs.

CDR1 and CDR2 (germline): MNHEY, SMNVEV (reference sequence). V dropped 6 bases and J dropped 2; count of bases not matched to a gene: 6. This CDR3 region has 14 residues. Authors' analysis steps: Using reference gene primer amplification, nucleated cell counts were estimated. The data were produced by immunoSEQ multiplex PCR, yet TCRdb's version contains in-frame clones alone and is incomplete. The V and J calls and clone size come from that table; D and trimming were worked out from the DNA. The sample holds roughly 150,000 clones; roughly nine tenths are singletons and the top ten take over 10%. Sequenced input: peripheral blood. The TCR comes from a man between 18 and 29 years old with COVID-19, enrolled during active disease. The rearrangement joins TRBV27 to TRBJ2-7; 8 bases fit TRBD1. The CDR3 nucleotides read TGTGCCAGCAGCTCACAGGGGGACCCCTACGAGCAGTACTTC. It yields the protein CASSSQGDPYEQYF.